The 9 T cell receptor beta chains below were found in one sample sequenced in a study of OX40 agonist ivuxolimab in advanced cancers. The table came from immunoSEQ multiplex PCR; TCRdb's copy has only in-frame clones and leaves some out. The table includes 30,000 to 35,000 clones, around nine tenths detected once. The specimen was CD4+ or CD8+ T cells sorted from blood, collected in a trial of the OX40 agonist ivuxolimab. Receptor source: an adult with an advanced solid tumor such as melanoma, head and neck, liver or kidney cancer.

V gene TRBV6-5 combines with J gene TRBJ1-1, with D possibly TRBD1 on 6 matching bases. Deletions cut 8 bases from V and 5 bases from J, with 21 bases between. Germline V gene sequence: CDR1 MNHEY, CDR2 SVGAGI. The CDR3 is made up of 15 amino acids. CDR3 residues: CASRLSGARGTEAFF. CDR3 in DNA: TGTGCCAGCCGTTTGTCGGGGGCGCGAGGGACTGAAGCTTTCTTT.

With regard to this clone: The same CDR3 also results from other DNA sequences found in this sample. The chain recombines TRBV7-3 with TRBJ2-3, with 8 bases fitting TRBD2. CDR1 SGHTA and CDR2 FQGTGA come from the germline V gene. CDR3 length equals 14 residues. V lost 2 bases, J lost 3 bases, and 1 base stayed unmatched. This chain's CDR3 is CASSLAGGTDTQYF. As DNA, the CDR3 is TGTGCCAGCAGCTTAGCGGGAGGAACAGATACGCAGTATTTT. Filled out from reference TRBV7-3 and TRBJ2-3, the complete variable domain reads GAGVSQTPSNKVTEKGKYVELRCDPISGHTALYWYRQSLGQGPEFLIYFQGTGAADDSGLPNDRFFAVRPEGSVSTLKIQRTERGDSAVYLCASSLAGGTDTQYFGPGTRLTVL.

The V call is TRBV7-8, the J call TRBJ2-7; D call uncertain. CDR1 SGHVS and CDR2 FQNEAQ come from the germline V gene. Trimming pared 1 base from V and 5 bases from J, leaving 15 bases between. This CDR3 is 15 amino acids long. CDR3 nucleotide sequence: TGTGCCAGCAGCTTAGAGGCCTTACAAAACCACGAGCAGTACTTC. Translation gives CASSLEALQNHEQYF.

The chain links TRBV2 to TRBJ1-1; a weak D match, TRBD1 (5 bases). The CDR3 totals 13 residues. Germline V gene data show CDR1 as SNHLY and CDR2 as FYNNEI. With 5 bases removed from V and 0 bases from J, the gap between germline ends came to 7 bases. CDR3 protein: CASSNRMNTEAFF. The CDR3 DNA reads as TGTGCCAGCAGTAACAGGATGAACACTGAAGCTTTCTTT.

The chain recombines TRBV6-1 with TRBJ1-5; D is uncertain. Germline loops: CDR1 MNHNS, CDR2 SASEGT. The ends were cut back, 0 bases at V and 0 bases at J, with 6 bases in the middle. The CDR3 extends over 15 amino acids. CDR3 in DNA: TGTGCCAGCAGTGAAGCCCCTTATAGCAATCAGCCCCAGCATTTT. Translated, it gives CASSEAPYSNQPQHF.

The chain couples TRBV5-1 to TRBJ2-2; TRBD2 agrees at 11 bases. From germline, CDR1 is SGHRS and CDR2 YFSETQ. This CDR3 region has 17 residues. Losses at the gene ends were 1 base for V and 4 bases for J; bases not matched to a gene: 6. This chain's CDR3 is CASSLRASGRPTGELFF. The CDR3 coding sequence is TGCGCCAGCAGCTTGCGGGCTAGCGGGAGGCCCACCGGGGAGCTGTTTTTT.

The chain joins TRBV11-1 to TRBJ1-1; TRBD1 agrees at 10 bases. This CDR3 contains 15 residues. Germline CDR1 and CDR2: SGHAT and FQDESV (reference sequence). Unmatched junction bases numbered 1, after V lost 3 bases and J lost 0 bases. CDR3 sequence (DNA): TGTGCCAGCAGCTTTGGGACAGGGGTGAACACTGAAGCTTTCTTT. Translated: CASSFGTGVNTEAFF.

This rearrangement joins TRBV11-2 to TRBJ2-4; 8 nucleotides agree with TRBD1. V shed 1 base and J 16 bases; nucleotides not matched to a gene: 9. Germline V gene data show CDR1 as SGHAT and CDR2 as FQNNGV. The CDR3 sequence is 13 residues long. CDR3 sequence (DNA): TGTGCCAGCAGCTTAGGGGGCAGGGGGCTAGAATACTTC. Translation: CASSLGGRGLEYF. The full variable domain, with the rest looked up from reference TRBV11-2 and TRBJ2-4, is EAGVAQSPRYKIIEKRQSVAFWCNPISGHATLYWYQQILGQGPKLLIQFQNNGVVDDSQLPKDRFSAERLKGVDSTLKIQPAKLEDSAVYLCASSLGGRGLEYFGAGTRLSVL.

The CDR3 DNA reads TGTGCCATCAGTGGAGGGCCAAGCTATGGCTACACCTTC. Translated, it gives CAISGGPSYGYTF. The genes are TRBV10-3 and TRBJ1-2; D remains unclear. This CDR3 spans 13 amino acids. Per germline, CDR1 ENHRY and CDR2 SYGVKD. Trimming took off 4 bases at V and 4 bases at J, with 10 bases between the two ends.